What follows are 10 T cell receptor beta chains derived from one specimen sequenced in a study of response to subunit inactivated influenza vaccine. A single record per CDR3 protein comes from TCRdb applying MiXCR to the RT-PCR reads. The sample yields about 580,000 distinct CDR3 sequences, 11% to 15% seen once. Sequencing used PBMCs from blood, obtained about 13 days after vaccination. The receptors shown here come from a man aged 50 or older who received an inactivated influenza vaccine.

V usage is TRBV5-1 and J usage is TRBJ2-7, with 12 nucleotides matching TRBD1. Germline-derived CDR1 and CDR2 are SGHRS and YFSETQ. The CDR3 loop spans 15 amino acids. Trimming cost V 4 bases and J 6 bases; bases outside gene matches: 8. Here the CDR3 reads CASSPGQGAVFEQYF. CDR3 DNA sequence: TGCGCCAGCAGCCCGGGACAGGGGGCAGTATTCGAGCAGTACTTC.

This clonotype was recorded a few times. The J gene is TRBJ2-7, the V gene TRBV11-2; 10 bases are shared with TRBD1. Trimming took 5 bases from V and 2 from J; bases not matched to a gene: 6. In germline, CDR1 is SGHAT, CDR2 FQNNGV. The CDR3 sequence is 15 residues long. CDR3 sequence reads: CASSRSGQGTYEQYF. The CDR3 nucleotides are TGTGCCAGCAGCCGTTCGGGACAGGGGACCTACGAGCAGTACTTC.

This clonotype occurred a few times. This rearrangement joins TRBV6-1 to TRBJ2-5; D is possibly TRBD2 (5 bases). Germline V gene lookup returns CDR1 MNHNS and CDR2 SASEGT. Trimming removed 9 bases from V and 1 base from J, with 24 bases in between. The CDR3 consists of 17 residues. This chain's CDR3 is CASLEGSWLLSQETQYF. In nucleotides, the CDR3 is TGTGCCAGTCTTGAGGGATCGTGGCTGCTTAGCCAAGAGACCCAGTACTTC.

The chain employs TRBV6-1 and TRBJ1-1; D remains unclear. The germline gives CDR1 MNHNS, CDR2 SASEGT. The length of the CDR3 is 13 residues. The V gene lost 1 base and the J gene lost 6 bases, with 9 bases spanning the gap. The DNA for the CDR3 is TGTGCCAGCAGTGAAGTAGCCGGGCCTGAAGCTTTCTTT. Translation gives CASSEVAGPEAFF.

CDR3 sequence reads: CASSLWREWYF. Written as DNA, the CDR3 is TGTGCCAGCAGTTTGTGGAGGGAGTGGTATTTT. V is TRBV28 and J is TRBJ2-3; perhaps TRBD2 as D (6 bases). From germline, CDR1 is MDHEN and CDR2 SYDVKM. The length of the CDR3 is 11 residues. The V and J ends lost 3 bases and 14 bases respectively, with 12 bases between them.

The V gene is TRBV29-1, the J gene TRBJ2-5, with 8 nucleotides matching TRBD1. Germline loops: CDR1 SQVTM, CDR2 ANQGSEA. CDR3 size: 14 residues. J gave up 4 bases and V 4 bases, and 8 bases lay outside the gene matches. As DNA, the CDR3 is TGCAGCGTTGGTCCCAGGGGGCTCGGAGAGACCCAGTACTTC. Translating it yields CSVGPRGLGETQYF.

This clonotype appeared a few times. The chain joins TRBV18 to TRBJ2-3; 8 bases line up with TRBD2. There are 14 residues in the CDR3. V dropped 3 bases and J dropped 6; count of bases not matched to a gene: 5. Per germline, CDR1 KGHSH and CDR2 LQKENI. CDR3 sequence reads: CASSPSGATDTQYF. Written as DNA, the CDR3 is TGTGCCAGCTCACCTAGCGGGGCGACTGATACGCAGTATTTT.

The V call is TRBV4-3, the J call TRBJ2-1; D is perhaps TRBD2 (6 bases). This CDR3 has 15 residues. The V gene lost 3 bases and the J gene lost 8 bases, with 17 bases spanning the gap. Germline values: CDR1 LGHNA, CDR2 YSLEER. DNA for the CDR3: TGCGCCAGCAGCCAGATTGGTACAGGAGGGTATGAGCAGTTCTTC. Its protein product is CASSQIGTGGYEQFF.

The chain employs TRBV6-2 or TRBV6-3 and TRBJ2-1, with 10 bases that match TRBD2. Germline V gene data show CDR1 as MNHEY and CDR2 as SVGEGT. This CDR3 has 17 residues. V trimming: 5 bases; J trimming: 2 bases; junction bases outside the gene matches: 9. CDR3 DNA sequence: TGTGCCAGCAGTAAAAAGACCGGGACTAGCGCCTACAATGAGCAGTTCTTC. It is translated as CASSKKTGTSAYNEQFF.

At least ten counts were recorded for this clonotype. This rearrangement joins TRBV4-3 to TRBJ2-3; D is undetermined. The CDR3 extends over 13 amino acids. V was clipped by 3 bases and J by 0 bases, with 4 bases between them. The germline V gene has CDR1 LGHNA and CDR2 YSLEER. This CDR3 reads CASSQLSTDTQYF. The CDR3 region has the DNA TGCGCCAGCAGCCAGCTTAGCACAGATACGCAGTATTTT.